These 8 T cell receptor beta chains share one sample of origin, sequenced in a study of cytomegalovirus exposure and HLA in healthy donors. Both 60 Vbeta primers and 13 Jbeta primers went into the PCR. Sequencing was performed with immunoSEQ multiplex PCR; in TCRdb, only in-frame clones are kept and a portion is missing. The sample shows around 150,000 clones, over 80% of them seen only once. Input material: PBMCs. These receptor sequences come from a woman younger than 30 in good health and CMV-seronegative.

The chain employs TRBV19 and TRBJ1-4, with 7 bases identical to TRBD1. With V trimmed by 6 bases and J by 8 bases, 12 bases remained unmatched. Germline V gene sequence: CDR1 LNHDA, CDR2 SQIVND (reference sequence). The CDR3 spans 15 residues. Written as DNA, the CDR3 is TGTGCCAGTAGCAGGCCCCGGGACAGCCACGAAAAACTGTTTTTT. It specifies CASSRPRDSHEKLFF.

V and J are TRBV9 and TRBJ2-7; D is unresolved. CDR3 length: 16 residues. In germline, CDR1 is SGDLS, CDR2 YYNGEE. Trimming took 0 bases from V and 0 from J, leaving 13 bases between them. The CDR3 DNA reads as TGTGCCAGCAGCGTAGCTACGGGTGCCAGCTCCTACGAGCAGTACTTC. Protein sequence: CASSVATGASSYEQYF.

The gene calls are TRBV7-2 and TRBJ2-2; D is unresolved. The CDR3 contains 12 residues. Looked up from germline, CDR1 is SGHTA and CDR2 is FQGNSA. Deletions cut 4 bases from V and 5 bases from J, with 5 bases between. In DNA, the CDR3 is TGTGCCAGCAGCTCCCAGACCGGGGAGCTGTTTTTT. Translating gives CASSSQTGELFF.

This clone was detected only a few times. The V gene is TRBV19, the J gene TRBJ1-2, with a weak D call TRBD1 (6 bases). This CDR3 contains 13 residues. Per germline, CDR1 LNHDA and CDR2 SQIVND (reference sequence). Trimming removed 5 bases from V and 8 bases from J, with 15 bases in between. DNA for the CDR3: TGTGCCAGTAGTCCACAGGGTGGCGGAGGCTACACCTTC. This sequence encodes CASSPQGGGGYTF. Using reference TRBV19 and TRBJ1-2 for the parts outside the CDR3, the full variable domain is DGGITQSPKYLFRKEGQNVTLSCEQNLNHDAMYWYRQDPGQGLRLIYYSQIVNDFQKGDIAEGYSVSREKKESFPLTVTSAQKNPTAFYLCASSPQGGGGYTFGSGTRLTVV.

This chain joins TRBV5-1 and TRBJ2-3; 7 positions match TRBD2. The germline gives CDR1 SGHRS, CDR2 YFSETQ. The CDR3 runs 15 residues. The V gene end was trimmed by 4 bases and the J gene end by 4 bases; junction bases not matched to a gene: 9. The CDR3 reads CASSRKTSRADTQYF. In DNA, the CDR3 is TGCGCCAGCAGCAGAAAGACTAGCAGAGCAGATACGCAGTATTTT.

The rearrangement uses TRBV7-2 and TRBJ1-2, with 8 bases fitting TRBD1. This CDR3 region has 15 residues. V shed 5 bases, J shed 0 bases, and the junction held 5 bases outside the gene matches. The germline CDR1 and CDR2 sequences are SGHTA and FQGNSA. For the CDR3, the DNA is TGTGCCAGCAGCCCGTACAGGGGGTCTAACTATGGCTACACCTTC. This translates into CASSPYRGSNYGYTF. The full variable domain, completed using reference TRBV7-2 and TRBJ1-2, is GAGVSQSPSNKVTEKGKDVELRCDPISGHTALYWYRQSLGQGLEFLIYFQGNSAPDKSGLPSDRFSAERTGGSVSTLTIQRTQQEDSAVYLCASSPYRGSNYGYTFGSGTRLTVV.

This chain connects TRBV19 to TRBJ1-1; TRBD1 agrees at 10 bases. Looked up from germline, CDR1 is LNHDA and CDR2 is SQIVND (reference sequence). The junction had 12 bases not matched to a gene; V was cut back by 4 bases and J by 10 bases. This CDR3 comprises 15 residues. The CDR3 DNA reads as TGTGCCAGTAGTAGGTCTGGGACAGGGGACGCTGGAGCTTTCTTT. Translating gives CASSRSGTGDAGAFF.

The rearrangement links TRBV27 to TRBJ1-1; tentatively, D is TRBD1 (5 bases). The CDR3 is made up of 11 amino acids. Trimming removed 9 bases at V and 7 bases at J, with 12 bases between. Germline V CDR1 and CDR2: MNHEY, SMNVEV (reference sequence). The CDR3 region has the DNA TGTGCCAGTCTTAGGGGAGGTGAAGCTTTCTTT. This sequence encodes CASLRGGEAFF.